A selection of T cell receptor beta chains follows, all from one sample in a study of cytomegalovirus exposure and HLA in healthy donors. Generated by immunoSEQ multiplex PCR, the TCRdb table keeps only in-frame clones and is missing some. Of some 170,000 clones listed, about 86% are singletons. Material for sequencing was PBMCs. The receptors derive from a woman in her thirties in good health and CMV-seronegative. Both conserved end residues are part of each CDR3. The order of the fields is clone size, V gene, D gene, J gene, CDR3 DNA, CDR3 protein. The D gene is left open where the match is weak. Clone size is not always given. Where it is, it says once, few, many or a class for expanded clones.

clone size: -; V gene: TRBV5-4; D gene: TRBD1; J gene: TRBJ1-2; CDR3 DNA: TGTGCCAGCAGCTTGGGGGGACAGGGGAACTATGGCTACACCTTC; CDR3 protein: CASSLGGQGNYGYTF
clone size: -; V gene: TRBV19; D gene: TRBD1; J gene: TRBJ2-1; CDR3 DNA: TGTGCCAGTAGTATAGACAGGGGGCCCTACAATGAGCAGTTCTTC; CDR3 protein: CASSIDRGPYNEQFF
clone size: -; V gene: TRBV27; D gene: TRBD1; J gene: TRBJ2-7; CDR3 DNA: TGTGCCAGCAGTCCAATCAGACAGGGGGCAACCGAGCAGTACTTC; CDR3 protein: CASSPIRQGATEQYF
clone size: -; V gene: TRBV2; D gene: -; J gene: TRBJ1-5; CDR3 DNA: TGTGCCAATCCCGCGACATGGACAGAACATCAGCCCCAGCATTTT; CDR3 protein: CANPATWTEHQPQHF
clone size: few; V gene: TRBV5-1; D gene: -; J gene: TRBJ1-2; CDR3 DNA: TGCGCCAGCAGCATCGACAGTCCTGACGGCTACACCTTC; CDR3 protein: CASSIDSPDGYTF
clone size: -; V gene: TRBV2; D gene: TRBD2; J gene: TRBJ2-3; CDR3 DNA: TGTGCCAGCAGCCTCTACAGTGGCGGGGGGGCCCTTAGCACAGATACGCAGTATTTT; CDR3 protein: CASSLYSGGGALSTDTQYF
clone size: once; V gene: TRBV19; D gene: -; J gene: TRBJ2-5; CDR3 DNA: TGTGCCAGTAGTTTTTCGCGGGGGCAGACCCAGTACTTC; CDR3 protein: CASSFSRGQTQYF
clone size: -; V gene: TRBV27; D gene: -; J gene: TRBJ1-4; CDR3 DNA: TGTGCCAGCAGTACCCTCGCCTATGCAACTAATGAAAAACTGTTTTTT; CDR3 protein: CASSTLAYATNEKLFF
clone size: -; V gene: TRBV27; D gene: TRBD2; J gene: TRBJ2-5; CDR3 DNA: TGTGCCAGCAGCTCTAGCGGGGGCCAAGAGACCCAGTACTTC; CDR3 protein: CASSSSGGQETQYF
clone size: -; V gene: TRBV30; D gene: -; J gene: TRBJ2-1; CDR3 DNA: TGTGCCTGGAGTTGGCGGAATGAGCAGTTCTTC; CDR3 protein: CAWSWRNEQFF
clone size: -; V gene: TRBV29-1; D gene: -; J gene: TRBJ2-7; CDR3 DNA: TGCAGCGCCTCAGACACCTACGAGCAGTACTTC; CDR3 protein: CSASDTYEQYF
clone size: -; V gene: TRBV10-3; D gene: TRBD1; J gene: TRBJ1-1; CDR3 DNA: TGTGCCATCAGTGCCACAGGGGTAGGCGGCACTGAAGCTTTCTTT; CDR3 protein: CAISATGVGGTEAFF
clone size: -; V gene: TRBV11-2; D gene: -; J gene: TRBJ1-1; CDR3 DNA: TGTGCCAGCAGCGTCAGGGGATCGATGAACACTGAAGCTTTCTTT; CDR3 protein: CASSVRGSMNTEAFF
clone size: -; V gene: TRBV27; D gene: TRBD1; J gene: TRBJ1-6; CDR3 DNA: TGTGCCAGCAGTTACCTACTCCCGGGACAGGACTACTATAATTCACCCCTCCACTTT; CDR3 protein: CASSYLLPGQDYYNSPLHF
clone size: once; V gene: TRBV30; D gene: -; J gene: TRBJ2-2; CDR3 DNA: TGTGCCTGGAGCGGGGTTCTAACCGGGGAGCTGTTTTTT; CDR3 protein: CAWSGVLTGELFF
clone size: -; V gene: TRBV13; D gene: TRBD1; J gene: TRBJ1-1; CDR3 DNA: TGTGCCAGCAGCCCACAGGGGGCTTTGGGCACTGAAGCTTTCTTT; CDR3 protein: CASSPQGALGTEAFF
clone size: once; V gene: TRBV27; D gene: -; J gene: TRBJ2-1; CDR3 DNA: TGTGCCAGCAGTTTATCGTGGAGAAGCTCCTACAATGAGCAGTTCTTC; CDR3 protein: CASSLSWRSSYNEQFF
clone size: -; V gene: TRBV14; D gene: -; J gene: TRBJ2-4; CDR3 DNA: TGTGCCAGCAGCCCAGGGGAATTAGCCAAAAACATTCAGTACTTC; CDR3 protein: CASSPGELAKNIQYF
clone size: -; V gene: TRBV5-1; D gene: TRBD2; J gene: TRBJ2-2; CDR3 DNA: TGCGCCAGCAGCATAGCCCTAGCGGGGGCCATCACCGGGGAGCTGTTTTTT; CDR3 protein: CASSIALAGAITGELFF
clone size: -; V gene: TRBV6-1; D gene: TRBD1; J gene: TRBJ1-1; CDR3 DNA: TGTGCCAGCAGTGAATTGGGGACAGGGGTCACTGAAGCTTTCTTT; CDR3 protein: CASSELGTGVTEAFF
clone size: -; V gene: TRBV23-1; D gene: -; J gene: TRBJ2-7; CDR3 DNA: TGCGCCAGCAGTAACGAGCAAATCTTCGACAGTCTTATCTCCTACGAGCAGTACTTC; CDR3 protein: CASSNEQIFDSLISYEQYF
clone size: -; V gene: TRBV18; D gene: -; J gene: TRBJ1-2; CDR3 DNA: TGTGCCAGCTCACCGGACAGCAATTACAACTATGGCTACACCTTC; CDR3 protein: CASSPDSNYNYGYTF
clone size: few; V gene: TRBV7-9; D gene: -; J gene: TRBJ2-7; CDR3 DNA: TGTGCCAGCAGCCCCCCTCTCCGGGATTACGAGCAGTACTTC; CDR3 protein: CASSPPLRDYEQYF
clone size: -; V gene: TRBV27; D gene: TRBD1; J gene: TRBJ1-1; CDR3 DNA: TGTGCCAGCGTACCCGTTCGAACAGGGGGCCAAACGAGAGCTTTCTTT; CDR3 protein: CASVPVRTGGQTRAFF
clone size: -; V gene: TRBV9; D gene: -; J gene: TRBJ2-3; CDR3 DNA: TGTGCCAGCAGCCAGACCGGGACTAGCACAGATACGCAGTATTTT; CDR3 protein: CASSQTGTSTDTQYF
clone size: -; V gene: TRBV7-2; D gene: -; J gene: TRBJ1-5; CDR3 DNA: TGTGCCAGCAGCTTAGACAGTTATAGCAATCAGCCCCAGCATTTT; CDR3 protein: CASSLDSYSNQPQHF
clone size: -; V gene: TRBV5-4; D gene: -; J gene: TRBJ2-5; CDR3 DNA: TGTGCCAGCAGCGGAGGGCGAGAGACCCAGTACTTC; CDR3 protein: CASSGGRETQYF
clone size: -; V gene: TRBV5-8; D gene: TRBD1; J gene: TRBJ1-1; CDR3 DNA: TGTGCCAGCAGCGGGGGGACAGCCGTTGGTACTGAAGCTTTCTTT; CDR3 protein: CASSGGTAVGTEAFF
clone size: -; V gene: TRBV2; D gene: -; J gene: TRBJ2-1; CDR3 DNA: TGTGCCAGCAGTGTTGGGGAGGAAAGGCAGTTCTTC; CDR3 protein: CASSVGEERQFF
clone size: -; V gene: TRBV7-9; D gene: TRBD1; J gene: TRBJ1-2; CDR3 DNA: TGTGCCAGCAGCTCGGGACAGAACTATGGCTACACCTTC; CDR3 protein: CASSSGQNYGYTF
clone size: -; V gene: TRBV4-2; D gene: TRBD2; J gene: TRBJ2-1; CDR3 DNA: TGTGCCAGCAGCCAACTCCTCGCGGGGGGGCCGCAGGGGAGTTTAGGTGAGCAGTTCTTC; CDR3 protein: CASSQLLAGGPQGSLGEQFF
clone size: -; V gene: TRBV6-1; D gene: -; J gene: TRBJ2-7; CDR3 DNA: TGTGCCAGCAGTGTGGGCAGGAACCTTTACGAGCAGTACTTC; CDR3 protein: CASSVGRNLYEQYF
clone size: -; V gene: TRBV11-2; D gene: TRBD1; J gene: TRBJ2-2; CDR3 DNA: TGTGCCAGCAGCTTACATCGGGACAGGATGAACACCGGGGAGCTGTTTTTT; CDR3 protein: CASSLHRDRMNTGELFF
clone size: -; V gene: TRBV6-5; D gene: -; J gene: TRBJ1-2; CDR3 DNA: TGTGCCAGCAGTTACTCAACAGTCAATGGCTACACCTTC; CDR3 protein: CASSYSTVNGYTF
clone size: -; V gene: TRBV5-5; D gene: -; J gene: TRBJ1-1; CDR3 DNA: TGTGCCAGCAGCACTGCGAGGGAAGCTTTCTTT; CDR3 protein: CASSTAREAFF
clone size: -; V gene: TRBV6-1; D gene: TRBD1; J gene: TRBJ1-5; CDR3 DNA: TGTGCCAGCAGTAAGGACAGGACTAATCAGCCCCAGCATTTT; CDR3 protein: CASSKDRTNQPQHF
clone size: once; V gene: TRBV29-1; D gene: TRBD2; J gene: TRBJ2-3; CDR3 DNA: TGCAGCGTTGGGCGGGGGGGTTCAGATACGCAGTATTTT; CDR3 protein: CSVGRGGSDTQYF
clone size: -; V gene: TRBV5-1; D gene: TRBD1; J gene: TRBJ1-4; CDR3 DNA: TGCGCCAGCAGCTTGGGGGACAGACCCGGACCTTTCTCAAAACTGTTTTTT; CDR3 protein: CASSLGDRPGPFSKLFF
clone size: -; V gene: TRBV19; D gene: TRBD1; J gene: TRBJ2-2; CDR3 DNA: TGTGCCAGTAGTATTTCCAGGGGGCGAGGCGGGGAGCTGTTTTTT; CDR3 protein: CASSISRGRGGELFF
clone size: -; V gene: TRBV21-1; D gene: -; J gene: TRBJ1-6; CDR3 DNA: TGTGCCAGCAGCAACGCAGGGATGGGGACCTATAATTCACCCCTCCACTTT; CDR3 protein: CASSNAGMGTYNSPLHF